A selection of T cell receptor beta chains follows, all from one sample in a study of cytomegalovirus exposure and HLA in healthy donors. TCRdb's table, derived via immunoSEQ multiplex PCR, lists solely in-frame clones and lacks some. Among some 120,000 clones, roughly 79% were seen once, and the ten largest hold under 5%. The sample was PBMCs. These receptor sequences come from a woman aged 30 to 39 in good health and CMV-seronegative. The CDR3 runs from the conserved cysteine through the conserved F or W. Each record gives: V gene, J gene, D gene, CDR3 protein. A D gene is named only where the DNA matches it firmly.

v_gene: TRBV7-2; j_gene: TRBJ2-5; d_gene: -; CDR3aa: CASSLGGGPQETQYF
v_gene: TRBV6-1; j_gene: TRBJ2-7; d_gene: TRBD1; CDR3aa: CASSDLGQGNEQYF
v_gene: TRBV7-6; j_gene: TRBJ2-3; d_gene: -; CDR3aa: CASSLALVDTQYF
v_gene: TRBV7-9; j_gene: TRBJ1-1; d_gene: -; CDR3aa: CASSFQGGNTEAFF
v_gene: TRBV4-1; j_gene: TRBJ2-2; d_gene: TRBD2; CDR3aa: CASSPGPRTSGTGELFF
v_gene: TRBV27; j_gene: TRBJ2-3; d_gene: TRBD1; CDR3aa: CASSFGQGALDTQYF
v_gene: TRBV7-8; j_gene: TRBJ1-1; d_gene: -; CDR3aa: CASSPHGGHGGGTKNTEAFF
v_gene: TRBV4-1; j_gene: TRBJ2-7; d_gene: TRBD1; CDR3aa: CASSQWDSNTYEQYF
v_gene: TRBV15; j_gene: TRBJ2-5; d_gene: TRBD1; CDR3aa: CATSSGWTGQETQYF
v_gene: TRBV9; j_gene: TRBJ2-3; d_gene: -; CDR3aa: CASSVGTGGESDTQYF
v_gene: TRBV2; j_gene: TRBJ2-7; d_gene: TRBD2; CDR3aa: CASNQPIAGGTSYEQYF
v_gene: TRBV7-2; j_gene: TRBJ2-7; d_gene: TRBD2; CDR3aa: CASSLVLAGGLGEQYF
v_gene: TRBV6-5; j_gene: TRBJ2-3; d_gene: -; CDR3aa: CASSYGQGPTDTQYF
v_gene: TRBV7-2; j_gene: TRBJ2-1; d_gene: TRBD2; CDR3aa: CASSFSVAGGGNEQFF
v_gene: TRBV7-2; j_gene: TRBJ2-1; d_gene: TRBD2; CDR3aa: CASSYRLAGGRNEQFF
v_gene: TRBV6-1; j_gene: TRBJ2-5; d_gene: -; CDR3aa: CASSEPRTQYF
v_gene: TRBV10-3; j_gene: TRBJ1-5; d_gene: -; CDR3aa: CAISESGGEGQPQHF
v_gene: TRBV9; j_gene: TRBJ2-3; d_gene: -; CDR3aa: CASSVARTQYF
v_gene: TRBV28; j_gene: TRBJ1-5; d_gene: -; CDR3aa: CASSLDRDMGEPQHF
v_gene: TRBV4-2; j_gene: TRBJ2-1; d_gene: -; CDR3aa: CASSQEHAGSSWNEQFF
v_gene: TRBV4-3; j_gene: TRBJ2-5; d_gene: TRBD2; CDR3aa: CASSHKAAPGRGSQETQYF
v_gene: TRBV27; j_gene: TRBJ1-2; d_gene: -; CDR3aa: CASSLSRGGGYTF
v_gene: TRBV7-9; j_gene: TRBJ2-3; d_gene: -; CDR3aa: CASSPIRSAYSTDTQYF
v_gene: TRBV19; j_gene: TRBJ2-7; d_gene: TRBD1; CDR3aa: CASSVDRDRGHEQYF
v_gene: TRBV7-8; j_gene: TRBJ2-2; d_gene: TRBD2; CDR3aa: CASSLAPSGRVGELFF
v_gene: TRBV28; j_gene: TRBJ2-2; d_gene: -; CDR3aa: CASTLSGNTGELFF
v_gene: TRBV28; j_gene: TRBJ2-5; d_gene: TRBD2; CDR3aa: CASSSGLAARVGTQYF
v_gene: TRBV5-1; j_gene: TRBJ1-2; d_gene: -; CDR3aa: CASSFSGGANYGYTF
v_gene: TRBV5-1; j_gene: TRBJ2-1; d_gene: TRBD2; CDR3aa: CASSPGAGTSGSSYNEQFF
v_gene: TRBV19; j_gene: TRBJ2-5; d_gene: TRBD2; CDR3aa: CASSPGERESLETQYF
v_gene: TRBV14; j_gene: TRBJ2-3; d_gene: -; CDR3aa: CASSQGQRATDTQYF
v_gene: TRBV4-3; j_gene: TRBJ2-5; d_gene: -; CDR3aa: CASSQVGAADQETQYF
v_gene: TRBV18; j_gene: TRBJ2-7; d_gene: TRBD2; CDR3aa: CASSLIRSGNIIYEQYF
v_gene: TRBV5-6; j_gene: TRBJ2-7; d_gene: -; CDR3aa: CASSLELQSYEQYF
v_gene: TRBV7-9; j_gene: TRBJ1-2; d_gene: TRBD1; CDR3aa: CASSRTGTGGEYGYTF
v_gene: TRBV5-1; j_gene: TRBJ2-3; d_gene: -; CDR3aa: CASSGGLGGLSTDTQYF
v_gene: TRBV10-3; j_gene: TRBJ2-3; d_gene: TRBD2; CDR3aa: CAIKTSVGDTQYF
v_gene: TRBV15; j_gene: TRBJ1-5; d_gene: -; CDR3aa: CATSTEYSNQPQHF
v_gene: TRBV9; j_gene: TRBJ1-1; d_gene: -; CDR3aa: CASSVGRGGADTEAFF
v_gene: TRBV6-1; j_gene: TRBJ2-7; d_gene: -; CDR3aa: CASSRQFYEQYF
v_gene: TRBV19; j_gene: TRBJ2-2; d_gene: TRBD2; CDR3aa: CASSGLAGPGELFF
v_gene: TRBV11-1; j_gene: TRBJ2-7; d_gene: -; CDR3aa: CASSLSSGFSSYEQYF
v_gene: TRBV10-2; j_gene: TRBJ1-5; d_gene: -; CDR3aa: CASSRDSNQPQHF
v_gene: TRBV7-9; j_gene: TRBJ2-7; d_gene: -; CDR3aa: CASSQSGIASYEQYF
v_gene: TRBV11-2; j_gene: TRBJ2-6; d_gene: TRBD1; CDR3aa: CASSSQGAGANVLTF
v_gene: TRBV6-1; j_gene: TRBJ1-4; d_gene: TRBD1; CDR3aa: CASSERGPSEKLFF
v_gene: TRBV28; j_gene: TRBJ2-2; d_gene: TRBD2; CDR3aa: CASSSKAGVFGELFF
v_gene: TRBV7-9; j_gene: TRBJ2-7; d_gene: TRBD1; CDR3aa: CASSSDRGYYEQYF
v_gene: TRBV27; j_gene: TRBJ2-5; d_gene: -; CDR3aa: CASSFGILQAQYF
v_gene: TRBV27; j_gene: TRBJ1-2; d_gene: TRBD1; CDR3aa: CASTGDRTPNYGYTF
v_gene: TRBV27; j_gene: TRBJ1-1; d_gene: TRBD1; CDR3aa: CASSLSTGEGVVFF
v_gene: TRBV30; j_gene: TRBJ1-5; d_gene: -; CDR3aa: CAWSGGQSNQPQHF
v_gene: TRBV11-3; j_gene: TRBJ2-1; d_gene: -; CDR3aa: CASSSTLGGEQFF
v_gene: TRBV5-1; j_gene: TRBJ2-5; d_gene: -; CDR3aa: CASSFEGETQYF
v_gene: TRBV7-9; j_gene: TRBJ2-1; d_gene: TRBD2; CDR3aa: CASSLAGELNEQFF
v_gene: TRBV11-3; j_gene: TRBJ2-3; d_gene: TRBD2; CDR3aa: CASSLAGGTDTQYF
v_gene: TRBV7-8; j_gene: TRBJ2-7; d_gene: TRBD1; CDR3aa: CASSSRQGQNYEQYF
v_gene: TRBV6-5; j_gene: TRBJ1-5; d_gene: TRBD1; CDR3aa: CASSYSGPGGNQPQHF
v_gene: TRBV5-1; j_gene: TRBJ1-4; d_gene: TRBD1; CDR3aa: CASSPGGGPNEKLFF
v_gene: TRBV19; j_gene: TRBJ2-1; d_gene: -; CDR3aa: CASMGKGVSSYNEQFF